A selection of T cell receptor beta chains follows, all from one sample in a study of spatial heterogeneity in lung cancer. TCRdb itself ran the 5' RACE reads through MiXCR, one entry per CDR3 protein. The sample lists 17,000 or so distinct CDR3 sequences, roughly 6.2% occurring once. The specimen was lung tumor tissue, collected at surgery. The source is a male donor with early-stage non-small cell lung cancer. CDR3s include the opening cysteine and the closing phenylalanine or tryptophan. D genes are given only for firm matches. Clone sizes are shown as once, few, many, or a class for an expanded clone.

d_call	clone_size	v_call	j_call	cdr3_nt	cdr3_aa
.	many	TRBV7-8	TRBJ1-5	TGTGCCAGCAGCTCGGGACGCTTTCAGCCCCAGCATTTT	CASSSGRFQPQHF
.	many	TRBV3-1	TRBJ2-2	TGTGCCAGCAGCCTCGGACTAACCAACACCGGGGAGCTGTTTTTT	CASSLGLTNTGELFF
.	medium-sized	TRBV24-1	TRBJ2-1	TGTGCCACCAGTGATCCAAGCTTAGATGCCAATGAGCAGTTCTTC	CATSDPSLDANEQFF
.	many	TRBV20-1	TRBJ1-1	TGCAGTGCTAGAGCGCCCGCGATTGGGAACACTGAAGCTTTCTTT	CSARAPAIGNTEAFF
TRBD1	few	TRBV5-5	TRBJ2-7	TGTGCCAGCAGCTTGGTGGGACAGGGCTACTACGAGCAGTACTTC	CASSLVGQGYYEQYF
.	few	TRBV6-2/TRBV6-3	TRBJ2-1	TGTGCCAGCAGTCGCTTATATGAGCAGTTCTTC	CASSRLYEQFF
.	many	TRBV6-1	TRBJ1-2	TGTGCCAGCAGTGAAGCGGCAGGCTATGGCTACACCTTC	CASSEAAGYGYTF
.	few	TRBV4-3	TRBJ2-2	TGCGCCAGCAGCCAAACCGGGGGAAATACCGGGGAGCTGTTTTTT	CASSQTGGNTGELFF
.	many	TRBV5-1	TRBJ2-1	TGCGCCAGCAGCCGCGATGGGACGGCGAGGTATGGGCAGTTCTTC	CASSRDGTARYGQFF
.	many	TRBV4-2	TRBJ2-7	TGTGCCAGCAGCCAAGATCGGGGGGCTCCGTCCGAGCAGTACTTC	CASSQDRGAPSEQYF
.	medium-sized	TRBV28	TRBJ1-2	TGTGCCACAAGACAAGCGGCATCACTTGCCTATGGCTACACCTTC	CATRQAASLAYGYTF
TRBD2	many	TRBV5-1	TRBJ2-3	TGCGCCAGCAGCGGGACTAGCGGCCTCACAGATACGCAGTATTTT	CASSGTSGLTDTQYF
.	few	TRBV9	TRBJ1-6	TGTGCCAGCAGCGTAGTGGGATCCTATAATTCACCCCTCCACTTT	CASSVVGSYNSPLHF
.	many	TRBV7-2	TRBJ2-3	TGTGCCAGCAGCTCGATGAAGGGCACAGATACGCAGTATTTT	CASSSMKGTDTQYF
TRBD2	medium-sized	TRBV20-1	TRBJ2-7	TGCAGTGCGGAGGGACTAGCGGTTACCTACGAGCAGTACTTC	CSAEGLAVTYEQYF
TRBD2	many	TRBV7-2	TRBJ2-1	TGTGCCAGCAGCTTAAGGGCTAGCGGTGCCTACAATGAGCAGTTCTTC	CASSLRASGAYNEQFF